The next 26 T cell receptor beta chains were all read from a single sample in a study of T cells in Graves' hyperthyroidism and ophthalmopathy. From RNA transcripts, TCR beta CDR3 regions were amplified. The HTBI primer set served for first-round RT-PCR of the TCR CDR3. TCRdb re-called the multiplex PCR reads with MiXCR, one entry per CDR3 protein. Among about 380,000 distinct CDR3 sequences, about 18% were seen once, and the ten largest hold roughly two fifths. The sequencing input was blood. These receptor sequences come from a man younger than 30 with Graves' ophthalmopathy.

This clonotype was counted at least ten times. The chain carries TRBV18 and TRBJ2-5; no clear D. CDR1 and CDR2 from the germline V gene are KGHSH and LQKENI. The V gene lost 0 bases and the J gene lost 5 bases, with 4 bases spanning the gap. This CDR3 spans 12 amino acids. CDR3 coding DNA: TGTGCCAGCTCACCACCGGCTGAGACCCAGTACTTC. Protein: CASSPPAETQYF.

This clonotype was seen many times. This chain connects TRBV3-1 to TRBJ2-1; TRBD2 agrees at 12 bases. V dropped 4 bases and J dropped 6; count of bases not matched to a gene: 4. The length of the CDR3 is 15 residues. Germline V CDR1 and CDR2: LGHDT, YNNKEL (reference sequence). In DNA form, the CDR3 reads TGTGCCAGCAGCCTTACACTAGCGGGGGGCAATGAGCAGTTCTTC. It yields the protein CASSLTLAGGNEQFF.

This clonotype has at least ten counts. The CDR3 DNA reads TGTGCCAGCAGCTTTGGCACCACCTCCTACGAGCAGTACTTC. The encoded protein is CASSFGTTSYEQYF. The V and J genes are TRBV7-9 and TRBJ2-7; D gene uncertain. Germline V gene sequence: CDR1 SEHNR, CDR2 FQNEAQ (reference sequence). This CDR3 spans 14 amino acids. V dropped 3 bases and J dropped 0 bases, with 9 bases sitting between them.

The chain combines TRBV18 with TRBJ1-6, with TRBD1 as a possible D gene (5 bases). Trimming removed 3 bases from V and 8 bases from J, with 14 bases in between. Germline-derived CDR1 and CDR2 are KGHSH and LQKENI. The CDR3 sequence is 15 residues long. The CDR3 loop is CASSPRQLRDSPLHF. The CDR3, as DNA: TGTGCCAGCTCACCTCGACAGTTGAGAGATTCACCCCTCCACTTT. The whole variable domain, remainder taken from reference TRBV18 and TRBJ1-6, is NAGVMQNPRHLVRRRGQEARLRCSPMKGHSHVYWYRQLPEEGLKFMVYLQKENIIDESGMPKERFSAEFPKEGPSILRIQQVVRGDSAAYFCASSPRQLRDSPLHFGNGTRLTVT.

This clonotype was seen ten or more times. This chain links TRBV28 with TRBJ2-7; D is undetermined. The CDR3 consists of 12 residues. V gave up 5 bases and J gave up 4 bases, with 9 bases separating them. The germline V gene has CDR1 MDHEN and CDR2 SYDVKM. The CDR3 reads CASSLQLYEQYF. The CDR3 nucleotides are TGTGCCAGCAGTCTACAGTTATACGAGCAGTACTTC.

This clonotype was found many times. The chain couples TRBV11-2 to TRBJ2-3; weak D call: TRBD2 (5 bases). The CDR3 has 13 residues. The germline CDR1 and CDR2 sequences are SGHAT and FQNNGV. V gave up 5 bases and J gave up 7 bases, with 13 bases separating them. The CDR3 region is CASSENSGNTQYF. CDR3 bases: TGTGCCAGCAGCGAGAACTCGGGGAATACGCAGTATTTT.

This rearrangement joins TRBV10-2 to TRBJ1-1, with D possibly matching TRBD1 (6 bases). Trimming cost V 0 bases and J 0 bases, with 14 bases left between them. The germline gives CDR1 WSHSY, CDR2 SAAADI. This CDR3 is built from 17 residues. DNA of the CDR3: TGCGCCAGCAGTGAGTCGAGTAGGGGGACATTGAACACTGAAGCTTTCTTT. Its translation is CASSESSRGTLNTEAFF.

The sample holds many counts of this clonotype. This chain joins TRBV11-2 and TRBJ1-2; D gene uncertain. V gave up 5 bases and J gave up 4 bases, with 14 bases separating them. CDR3 size: 14 residues. Looked up from germline, CDR1 is SGHAT and CDR2 is FQNNGV. The CDR3 here is CASSPSGTPYGYTF. CDR3 nucleotide sequence: TGTGCCAGCAGCCCCTCGGGCACCCCCTATGGCTACACCTTC.

This clonotype was recorded at least ten times. The chain links TRBV10-2 to TRBJ2-1; 10 nucleotides align to TRBD1. The V segment lost 2 bases and the J segment 5 bases; nucleotides outside the gene matches: 3. The CDR3 has 15 residues. The germline V gene has CDR1 WSHSY and CDR2 SAAADI. DNA for the CDR3: TGCGCCAGCAGTGAGGAGGGACAGGGGCACAATGAGCAGTTCTTC. It encodes CASSEEGQGHNEQFF.

This clonotype was seen ten or more times. The genes are TRBV20-1 and TRBJ2-2, with TRBD1 identical over 8 bases. The CDR3 consists of 14 residues. Germline loops: CDR1 DFQATT, CDR2 SNEGSKA (reference sequence). V lost 5 bases to trimming and J lost 3 bases; unmatched junction nucleotides: 5. The CDR3 region has the DNA TGCAGTGCTGGACAGGGCGGTCACACCGGGGAGCTGTTTTTT. This sequence encodes CSAGQGGHTGELFF.

This clonotype appeared a few times. V gene TRBV20-1 combines with J gene TRBJ2-3; TRBD2 aligns across 11 bases. This CDR3 region has 16 residues. Looked up from germline, CDR1 is DFQATT and CDR2 is SNEGSKA (reference sequence). V trimming: 3 bases; J trimming: 2 bases; junction bases outside the gene matches: 7. CDR3: CSASPLAGGPTDTQYF. The CDR3 coding sequence is TGCAGTGCTAGTCCCCTAGCGGGGGGCCCCACAGATACGCAGTATTTT.

This clonotype was observed at least ten times. The chain employs TRBV18 and TRBJ1-1; unclear D gene. V shed 0 bases and J shed 6 bases, with 5 bases lying between them. The CDR3 sequence is 12 residues long. The germline gives CDR1 KGHSH, CDR2 LQKENI. The CDR3 sequence is CASSPPGAEAFF. In DNA form, the CDR3 reads TGTGCCAGCTCACCACCAGGAGCTGAAGCTTTCTTT.

There are many counts of this clonotype. CDR3 sequence: CSASVPNQPQHF. DNA for the CDR3: TGCAGTGCGTCGGTTCCCAATCAGCCCCAGCATTTT. The chain links TRBV20-1 to TRBJ1-5; the D is unclear. Trimming cost V 6 bases and J 3 bases, with 9 bases left between them. Germline V gives CDR1 DFQATT, CDR2 SNEGSKA (reference sequence). This CDR3 comprises 12 residues.

The CDR3 reads CASSDSAGGATDTQYF. The CDR3 DNA follows: TGTGCCAGCAGTGACTCGGCAGGGGGGGCCACAGATACGCAGTATTTT. The chain has TRBV6-4 and TRBJ2-3; D may match TRBD1 or TRBD2 (7 bases each). The V end lost 0 bases, the J end lost 2 bases, and 12 bases lay between the germline ends. The CDR3 length is 16 residues. Germline V gene data show CDR1 as MRHNA and CDR2 as SNTAGT.

This clonotype was seen only a few times. This chain connects TRBV7-9 to TRBJ2-4; D gene uncertain. Germline CDR1 and CDR2: SEHNR and FQNEAQ (reference sequence). The germline V and J ends were trimmed by 3 bases and 1 base, with 7 bases remaining between them. This CDR3 has 14 amino acids. CDR3 residues: CASSFPPAKNIQYF. For the CDR3, the DNA is TGTGCCAGCAGCTTCCCCCCCGCCAAAAACATTCAGTACTTC.

V usage is TRBV19 and J usage is TRBJ2-7; tentatively, D is TRBD2 (7 bases). Germline V gene data show CDR1 as LNHDA and CDR2 as SQIVND (reference sequence). The ends were cut back, 8 bases at V and 2 bases at J, with 19 bases in the middle. The CDR3 totals 15 residues. DNA for the CDR3: TGTGCCAGTGTCGAGAGGGGGGGAGCCCCCTACGAGCAGTACTTC. It translates to CASVERGGAPYEQYF.

This clonotype appeared many times. V gene TRBV6-1 combines with J gene TRBJ2-7; D remains unclear. Trimming removed 3 bases from V and 3 bases from J, with 6 bases in between. Germline V gives CDR1 MNHNS, CDR2 SASEGT. CDR3 size: 12 residues. CDR3: CASSDYSYEQYF. In DNA form, the CDR3 reads TGTGCCAGCAGTGATTACAGCTACGAGCAGTACTTC.

This chain links TRBV5-4 with TRBJ2-1, with 10 bases lining up with TRBD2. This CDR3 is 15 amino acids long. Losses at the gene ends were 2 bases for V and 10 bases for J; bases not matched to a gene: 9. Germline V gene sequence: CDR1 SGHNT, CDR2 YYREEE (reference sequence). The CDR3 DNA follows: TGTGCCAGCAGCTTAGCGGGGGGGACACCTCGGGAGCAGTTCTTC. Translated: CASSLAGGTPREQFF.

The gene calls are TRBV25-1 and TRBJ2-5; D is undetermined. CDR1 and CDR2 (germline): MGHDK, SYGVNS. The CDR3 sequence is 14 residues long. Trimming took off 1 base at V and 5 bases at J, with 11 bases between the two ends. CDR3 residues: CASSELTPPETQYF. CDR3 nucleotide sequence: TGTGCCAGCAGTGAATTGACCCCACCGGAGACCCAGTACTTC.

This chain connects TRBV6-1 to TRBJ1-6; weak D call: TRBD1 (5 bases). The CDR3 length is 14 residues. V shed 5 bases and J shed 5 bases, with 10 bases lying between them. Germline-derived CDR1 and CDR2 are MNHNS and SASEGT. DNA for the CDR3: TGTGCCAGCAGTAGGGCGACAGATAATTCACCCCTCCACTTT. This translates into CASSRATDNSPLHF.

In this sample, this clonotype turned up many times. The rearrangement links TRBV5-1 to TRBJ2-7, with TRBD2 as a possible D gene (5 bases). Germline assignment: CDR1 SGHRS and CDR2 YFSETQ. Trimming cost V 2 bases and J 2 bases, with 11 bases left between them. The CDR3 length is 14 residues. This CDR3 reads CASSFAAGTYEQYF. The CDR3 region has the DNA TGCGCCAGCAGCTTCGCCGCCGGGACCTACGAGCAGTACTTC.

This clonotype came up many times. This chain uses TRBV20-1 with TRBJ2-7; 7 bases are a match to TRBD2. Germline CDR1 and CDR2: DFQATT and SNEGSKA (reference sequence). The CDR3 is 17 amino acids. V shed 0 bases, J shed 0 bases, and the junction held 11 bases outside the gene matches. The CDR3 DNA sequence: TGCAGTGCTAGAGATCTGGCGGGGGACTCATTCTCCTACGAGCAGTACTTC. It codes for CSARDLAGDSFSYEQYF.

This clonotype has only a few counts. This chain uses TRBV12-3 or TRBV12-4 with TRBJ1-1; a possible D gene is TRBD1 (6 bases). CDR3 length: 19 amino acids. V lost 6 bases, J lost 6 bases, and 32 bases lay in between. The CDR3, as DNA: TGTGCCAGCAGCTTCGGGGGGGGGCCAGGGGTTTTTCGCGAGGCTGAAGCTTTCTTT. Residues: CASSFGGGPGVFREAEAFF.

The chain has TRBV10-3 and TRBJ2-2, with 7 bases fitting TRBD1. This CDR3 contains 17 residues. Germline loops: CDR1 ENHRY, CDR2 SYGVKD. V lost 6 bases, J lost 0 bases, and 10 bases stayed unmatched. The CDR3 sequence: CAISYDRAVANTGELFF. The CDR3 DNA sequence: TGTGCCATCAGCTACGACAGGGCCGTCGCGAACACCGGGGAGCTGTTTTTT.

This clonotype was seen many times. This chain's CDR3 is CSARGGGETQYF. DNA for the CDR3: TGCAGTGCTAGAGGGGGGGGGGAGACCCAGTACTTC. The rearrangement links TRBV20-1 to TRBJ2-5; 7 nucleotides match TRBD2. Germline V gene lookup returns CDR1 DFQATT and CDR2 SNEGSKA (reference sequence). The J segment lost 5 bases and the V segment lost 1 base, leaving 1 base of the junction unmatched. The CDR3 length is 12 residues.

This clonotype showed up just a few times. J is TRBJ1-2 and V is TRBV6-4, with D perhaps matching TRBD1 (6 bases). Germline V gene data show CDR1 as MRHNA and CDR2 as SNTAGT. The CDR3 has 16 residues. V lost 0 bases and J 5 bases, leaving 16 bases between the germline ends. The CDR3 sequence is CASSDSETARGYGYTF. Here the CDR3 DNA reads TGTGCCAGCAGTGACTCGGAGACGGCGAGGGGGTATGGCTACACCTTC.